The rows below give T cell receptor beta chains drawn from one sample of a study of cytomegalovirus exposure and HLA in healthy donors. TCRdb's table, derived via immunoSEQ multiplex PCR, lists solely in-frame clones and lacks some. The profile shows about 94,000 clones, about four fifths of them singletons. The sequenced sample was PBMCs. Every receptor here comes from a human donor in good health. Both conserved end residues are part of each CDR3. D genes are given only for firm matches. The size of a clone is reported for some rows only, either as once, few or many, or as a class for expanded clones.

d_gene	j_gene	v_gene	abundance	CDR3nt	CDR3aa
-	TRBJ2-1	TRBV7-2	-	TGTGCCAGCAGCTTATTAGGGGACAATGAGCAGTTCTTC	CASSLLGDNEQFF
TRBD2	TRBJ2-7	TRBV11-2	-	TGTGCCAGCAGATACCCCGGGACTAGGATGTACGAGCAGTACTTC	CASRYPGTRMYEQYF
-	TRBJ2-3	TRBV6-1	-	TGTGCCAGCAGTGAACTGGCTAGCGTACCCACAGATACGCAGTATTTT	CASSELASVPTDTQYF
-	TRBJ2-5	TRBV7-2	few	TGTGCCAGCAGCTCCCTGCGCGGGACCCAGTACTTC	CASSSLRGTQYF
-	TRBJ1-1	TRBV2	-	TGTGCCAGCAGTTTCCAACGGACAGTCATGAACACTGAAGCTTTCTTT	CASSFQRTVMNTEAFF
-	TRBJ2-3	TRBV5-1	-	TGCGCCAGCAGCTTGGTGTTGGGGGGAAGCACAGATACGCAGTATTTT	CASSLVLGGSTDTQYF
-	TRBJ2-3	TRBV13	-	TGTGCCAGCAGCCCGCCCCAGGTTCAATGGCGGGGACGCACAGATACGCAGTATTTT	CASSPPQVQWRGRTDTQYF
-	TRBJ2-3	TRBV9	few	TGTGCCAGCAGCGTAGAGTCTTACAACACAGATACGCAGTATTTT	CASSVESYNTDTQYF
TRBD1	TRBJ1-1	TRBV19	-	TGTGCCAGTAGTACTTATTCGGGACAGGGGGGCACTGAAGCTTTCTTT	CASSTYSGQGGTEAFF
-	TRBJ1-1	TRBV11-2	once	TGTGCCAGCAGCTTCAGCGGGGGTCGCACTGAAGCTTTCTTT	CASSFSGGRTEAFF
TRBD1	TRBJ2-7	TRBV13	-	TGTGCCAGCAGCCGGGGACAGGGGGCCTACGAGCAGTACTTC	CASSRGQGAYEQYF
TRBD2	TRBJ2-1	TRBV19	once	TGTGCCAGTAGTATAGGGGGGGGAGGGGCCTACAATGAGCAGTTCTTC	CASSIGGGGAYNEQFF
TRBD2	TRBJ2-3	TRBV5-1	-	TGCGCCAGCAGCTCTGGACTAGCGGGAGTGGCAGATACGCAGTATTTT	CASSSGLAGVADTQYF
-	TRBJ1-1	TRBV7-2	-	TGTGCCAGCAGCCCCCCCGGGGGCACTGAAGCTTTCTTT	CASSPPGGTEAFF
-	TRBJ1-3	TRBV6-1	-	TGTGCCAGCAGTGAAAGGGGGGGACATGGTTTCGGAAACACCATATATTTT	CASSERGGHGFGNTIYF
-	TRBJ1-2	TRBV5-5	once	TGTGCCAGCAGCTTGCAGCCAGGTCTCAACTATGGCTACACCTTC	CASSLQPGLNYGYTF
-	TRBJ2-2	TRBV4-2	-	TGTGCCAGCAGCTCTCCCACCCGGACTAACACCGGGGAGCTGTTTTTT	CASSSPTRTNTGELFF
-	TRBJ1-1	TRBV29-1	-	TGCAGCGTTGAAAATGTTGCGGGGTCCCCACACACTGAAGCTTTCTTT	CSVENVAGSPHTEAFF
TRBD1	TRBJ1-1	TRBV6-1	-	TGTGCCAGCAGTGTGGGACAGGGTCTTGAAGCTTTCTTT	CASSVGQGLEAFF
TRBD2	TRBJ2-1	TRBV6-5	-	TGTGCCAGCAGTTACGGGACTAGCGTCATAAATGAGCAGTTCTTC	CASSYGTSVINEQFF
-	TRBJ1-1	TRBV18	-	TGTGCCAGCTCACCCGGTTACACTGAAGCTTTCTTT	CASSPGYTEAFF
-	TRBJ1-1	TRBV6-1	once	TGTGCCAGCAGAGCAGGGGATATGAACACTGAAGCTTTCTTT	CASRAGDMNTEAFF
-	TRBJ1-1	TRBV15	-	TGTGCCACCAGCAGAGATGGGGGCTCGGAGGCTTTCTTT	CATSRDGGSEAFF
TRBD2	TRBJ2-1	TRBV4-3	once	TGCGCCAGCAGCCAAGGGACTAGCGACGATGAGCAGTTCTTC	CASSQGTSDDEQFF
-	TRBJ1-3	TRBV6-5	-	TGTGCCAGCAGGAGGGGGTCTGGAAACACCATATATTTT	CASRRGSGNTIYF
-	TRBJ1-2	TRBV11-1	-	TGTGCCAGCAGCTTAGACCCCCCCAATCGGGGGTGCTACACCTTC	CASSLDPPNRGCYTF
TRBD2	TRBJ2-1	TRBV27	-	TGTGCCAGCAGTCAGGGACTAGCGAGAATCAATGAGCAGTTCTTC	CASSQGLARINEQFF
TRBD2	TRBJ2-7	TRBV13	-	TGTGCCAGCAGCTTATACGGGCGGAAGGCGGGAGGGCGTGTATACGAGCAGTACTTC	CASSLYGRKAGGRVYEQYF
-	TRBJ2-7	TRBV28	-	TGTGCCAGCAGTTTGGAGACCCCACCTGATCAGTACTTC	CASSLETPPDQYF
-	TRBJ2-7	TRBV25-1	-	TGTGCCAGTTCTCCGGGACTCATGTACGAGCAGTACTTC	CASSPGLMYEQYF
-	TRBJ2-5	TRBV25-1	-	TGTGCCAGCAGTGACCGCGTCAGGGAGACCCAGTACTTC	CASSDRVRETQYF
TRBD2	TRBJ2-1	TRBV5-1	-	TGCGCCAGCAGCGGGGGACTAGCGGGAGGGCGGAACAATGAGCAGTTCTTC	CASSGGLAGGRNNEQFF
-	TRBJ2-1	TRBV5-6	few	TGTGCCAGCAGCTTGGCCGTTTCCGATGAGCAGTTCTTC	CASSLAVSDEQFF
-	TRBJ1-6	TRBV6-5	-	TGTGCCAGCAGTTCAGGGTCGGGACCCCTCCACTTT	CASSSGSGPLHF
TRBD1	TRBJ1-2	TRBV10-2	-	TGCGCCAGCAGTACCGGGACAGGTGGGATCGGCTATGGCTACACCTTC	CASSTGTGGIGYGYTF
TRBD2	TRBJ2-1	TRBV28	-	TGTGCCAGCAGTTTGTACTCCCGGCTACTAGCGGGATACAATGAGCAGTTCTTC	CASSLYSRLLAGYNEQFF
TRBD1	TRBJ1-1	TRBV7-2	-	TGTGCCAGCAGCTTTCAGGGGGGGAACACTGAAGCTTTCTTT	CASSFQGGNTEAFF
TRBD2	TRBJ2-3	TRBV19	-	TGTGCCAGTAGTATCAGCGGGGGGTTAACAGATACGCAGTATTTT	CASSISGGLTDTQYF
-	TRBJ2-7	TRBV2	-	TGTGCCAGCACCCTCCGGGACAACTCCTACGAGCAGTACTTC	CASTLRDNSYEQYF
TRBD2	TRBJ2-3	TRBV27	-	TGTGCCAGCAGTTCTTTAAGCGGGAGGACAGATACGCAGTATTTT	CASSSLSGRTDTQYF
-	TRBJ2-7	TRBV7-9	once	TGTGCCACCCGGGCGGGCGTTTCCTACGAGCAGTACTTC	CATRAGVSYEQYF
-	TRBJ2-7	TRBV29-1	-	TGCAGCGTTGAAGCGGGGATCTACGAGCAGTACTTC	CSVEAGIYEQYF
-	TRBJ1-1	TRBV11-2	once	TGTGCCAGCAGCCGACAAACGGGGGGGTTCACTGAAGCTTTCTTT	CASSRQTGGFTEAFF
TRBD2	TRBJ2-1	TRBV5-1	-	TGCGCCAGCAGCCCTCTAGCGGGTACAGGCAATGAGCAGTTCTTC	CASSPLAGTGNEQFF
TRBD2	TRBJ2-5	TRBV27	once	TGTGCCAGCAGTGTAACTAGCGGGGGATATTCAGAGACCCAGTACTTC	CASSVTSGGYSETQYF
TRBD1	TRBJ2-1	TRBV6-5	-	TGTGCCAGCAGCGGACAGGGCTCCTACAATGAGCAGTTCTTC	CASSGQGSYNEQFF
TRBD2	TRBJ2-7	TRBV4-3	-	TGCGCCAGCAGCCAAGGTTTAGCGGGAGTGGTTTACGAGCAGTACTTC	CASSQGLAGVVYEQYF
TRBD1	TRBJ2-1	TRBV29-1	once	TGCAGCGTTGACAGGGGGCTAAGGAATGAGCAGTTCTTC	CSVDRGLRNEQFF